The 16 T cell receptor beta chains below were found in one sample sequenced in a study of shared clonotypes between healthy human individuals. Here immunoSEQ multiplex PCR was the method, and the copy in TCRdb shows in-frame clones only, minus some. Of around 2,000,000 clones detected, 85% to 95% appear once; the ten largest clones hold roughly 1.7%. CD8 cells classed as naive were CD45RO-negative and positively selected for CCR7, excluding terminally differentiated effector memory CD45RA+ cells. Sequencing used naive CD8+ T cells from PBMCs. These receptors were obtained from a man aged 18 to 29 in good health. Some clones in this sample may be carry-over from other donors' samples.

This rearrangement joins TRBV28 to TRBJ2-5, with no clear D. The CDR3 sequence is 14 residues long. Germline V gene data show CDR1 as MDHEN and CDR2 as SYDVKM. The V gene lost 10 bases and the J gene lost 6 bases, with 21 bases spanning the gap. Here the CDR3 reads CATAMATPKQTQYF. The CDR3 nucleotides are TGTGCCACGGCGATGGCGACCCCCAAACAGACCCAGTACTTC.

The chain uses TRBV27 and TRBJ1-4, with 9 bases fitting TRBD1. CDR1 is MNHEY and CDR2 is SMNVEV in the germline V gene (reference sequence). The trim removed 8 bases at V and 7 bases at J, leaving 8 bases unmatched. The CDR3 spans 14 residues. This chain's CDR3 is CASATGGAAEKLFF. DNA for the CDR3: TGTGCCAGCGCTACAGGGGGCGCGGCTGAAAAACTGTTTTTT.

The chain recombines TRBV7-3 with TRBJ2-5; a possible D gene is TRBD1 (5 bases). The germline V and J ends were trimmed by 5 bases and 5 bases, with 18 bases remaining between them. Germline values: CDR1 SGHTA, CDR2 FQGTGA. This CDR3 region has 15 residues. CDR3 region: CASSPGWQGSETQYF. In nucleotides, the CDR3 is TGTGCCAGCAGCCCTGGTTGGCAGGGTAGTGAGACCCAGTACTTC.

The V call is TRBV6-5, the J call TRBJ2-5, with 7 bases that match TRBD1. The CDR3 covers 15 residues. V was pared by 6 bases and J by 0 bases, with 7 bases of the junction left unmatched. The germline V gene has CDR1 MNHEY and CDR2 SVGAGI. The CDR3 protein is CASSVAGTDQETQYF. The CDR3 nucleotides read TGTGCCAGCAGCGTCGCCGGGACAGACCAAGAGACCCAGTACTTC.

This chain links TRBV19 with TRBJ1-5; no reliable D call. The germline V gene has CDR1 LNHDA and CDR2 SQIVND (reference sequence). Trimming shortened V by 3 bases and J by 4 bases, and 10 bases separated the two germline ends. CDR3 length equals 14 residues. The CDR3 coding sequence is TGTGCCAGTAGTATGGGTACGCTGAATCAGCCCCAGCATTTT. Translating gives CASSMGTLNQPQHF.

V and J are TRBV15 and TRBJ2-3; TRBD2 is a possible D gene (6 bases). CDR1 is LNHNV and CDR2 is YYDKDF in the germline V gene (reference sequence). Trimming took 2 bases from V and 2 from J, leaving 14 bases between them. The CDR3 totals 16 residues. The CDR3 nucleotides read TGTGCCACCAGCAGACACCCTAGCGAGAACACAGATACGCAGTATTTT. Its protein product is CATSRHPSENTDTQYF.

The chain employs TRBV2 and TRBJ2-7, with 7 bases lining up with TRBD1. V shed 6 bases, J shed 2 bases, and the junction held 7 bases outside the gene matches. This CDR3 comprises 14 residues. Germline-derived CDR1 and CDR2 are SNHLY and FYNNEI. The CDR3 spells CASRDRDRTYEQYF. The CDR3 coding sequence is TGTGCCAGCAGGGACCGGGACAGAACCTACGAGCAGTACTTC.

The rearrangement joins TRBV7-6 to TRBJ2-7, with 7 bases identical to TRBD2. The CDR3 is 14 amino acids. The ends lost 5 bases at V and 3 bases at J; junction bases unmatched: 7. Germline V gives CDR1 SGHVS, CDR2 FNYEAQ. The CDR3 coding sequence is TGTGCCAGCAGCCTCCTAGCGGCACACTACGAGCAGTACTTC. Its translation is CASSLLAAHYEQYF.

V gene TRBV6-5 combines with J gene TRBJ2-1; D not resolved. This CDR3 has 12 amino acids. CDR1 is MNHEY, CDR2 SVGAGI, per germline. V was pared by 7 bases and J by 7 bases, with 11 bases between. The DNA of the CDR3 is TGTGCCAGCAAGACCCTCCGGAATGAGCAGTTCTTC. Protein product: CASKTLRNEQFF.

The chain is built from TRBV28 and TRBJ2-2; maybe TRBD1 (6 bases). The CDR3 is made up of 15 amino acids. The germline V and J ends were trimmed by 2 bases and 6 bases, with 13 bases remaining between them. Germline V CDR1 and CDR2: MDHEN, SYDVKM. The CDR3: CASSLGTGWAGELFF. The CDR3 region has the DNA TGTGCCAGCAGTTTAGGTACAGGGTGGGCCGGGGAGCTGTTTTTT.

The V call is TRBV27, the J call TRBJ1-4, with 8 bases that match TRBD1. This CDR3 spans 15 amino acids. The J segment lost 3 bases and the V segment lost 5 bases, leaving 5 bases of the junction unmatched. Germline V gene lookup returns CDR1 MNHEY and CDR2 SMNVEV (reference sequence). CDR3 nucleotide sequence: TGTGCCAGCAGTAGACAGGGGCTGGCTAATGAAAAACTGTTTTTT. Translation: CASSRQGLANEKLFF.

On this clone: The sample has other DNA sequences that encode this CDR3 too. The chain links TRBV9 to TRBJ2-1, with 7 bases that match TRBD2. CDR1 is SGDLS and CDR2 is YYNGEE in the germline V gene. V lost 0 bases to trimming and J lost 2 bases; unmatched junction nucleotides: 2. This CDR3 contains 15 residues. The CDR3 nucleotides read TGTGCCAGCAGCGTAGGGGCGGGGGCCTACAATGAGCAGTTCTTC. The encoded protein is CASSVGAGAYNEQFF.

The chain joins TRBV4-3 to TRBJ2-2, with 7 bases that match TRBD1. The germline CDR1 and CDR2 sequences are LGHNA and YSLEER. Unmatched junction bases numbered 4, after V lost 1 base and J lost 5 bases. The CDR3 is made up of 15 amino acids. CDR3 DNA: TGCGCCAGCAGCCAAGGGACAGGTTGGACCGGGGAGCTGTTTTTT. It translates to CASSQGTGWTGELFF.

The J gene is TRBJ2-5, the V gene TRBV7-6; the match to TRBD2 covers 10 bases. CDR3 size: 14 residues. V trimming: 7 bases; J trimming: 1 base; junction bases outside the gene matches: 3. Germline CDR1 reads SGHVS; CDR2 reads FNYEAQ. The CDR3 reads CASTGLASQETQYF. The CDR3 DNA follows: TGTGCCAGCACGGGACTAGCGAGCCAAGAGACCCAGTACTTC.

For the CDR3, the DNA is TGTGCCAGCAGCCCCGGGCAGGGAAGCTACAATGAGCAGTTCTTC. Its protein product is CASSPGQGSYNEQFF. The chain employs TRBV9 and TRBJ2-1, with a tentative D call TRBD1 (5 bases). Deletions cut 4 bases from V and 3 bases from J, with 14 bases between. The germline CDR1 and CDR2 sequences are SGDLS and YYNGEE. The CDR3 is made up of 15 amino acids.

On this clone: This CDR3 is also generated by other DNA sequences in the sample. The rearrangement joins TRBV9 to TRBJ2-1, with 7 bases lining up with TRBD2. Germline CDR1 SGDLS, CDR2 YYNGEE. V was pared by 1 base and J by 4 bases, with 8 bases of the junction left unmatched. The CDR3 is 16 residues long. The DNA for the CDR3 is TGTGCCAGCAGCGTACCGGCTAGCGGCCTATACAATGAGCAGTTCTTC. It is translated as CASSVPASGLYNEQFF.